Described below is a single TCR beta chain sequence and its context. The sample's time point: pretreatment peripheral blood. These data are taken from a study of PD-L1 blockade in urothelial cancer. Study information: Blood analyses occurred 3 weeks (second dose) and 6 weeks post treatment start.

The trim removed 6 bases at V and 2 bases at J, leaving 7 bases unmatched. CDR3 length equals 15 residues. Germline V lookup: CDR1 MNHNY, CDR2 SVGAGI (reference sequence). TCRdb keeps only in-frame clones here, not all; method: immunoSEQ multiplex PCR. The sample includes tens of thousands of clones, roughly nine tenths of them seen just once. J is TRBJ1-3 and V is TRBV6-6; 7 positions agree with TRBD1. The input for sequencing was PBMCs, taken around atezolizumab (anti-PD-L1) treatment. This TCR was recovered from a woman aged 80 or over with urothelial cancer. The CDR3 bases are TGTGCCAGCAGCGATACAGGGGTACCTGGAAACACCATATATTTT. Protein sequence: CASSDTGVPGNTIYF.